The T cell receptor (beta chain) under discussion was sequenced for a study of shared T cell receptors in the human thymus. Method: immunoSEQ multiplex PCR; TCRdb's copy keeps in-frame clones and lacks some. The table shows some 640,000 clones, with around 87% occurring only once. Germline V gives CDR1 SGHTA, CDR2 FQGNSA. V was shortened by 3 bases and J by 2 bases, with 20 bases between the two germline ends. The CDR3 consists of 18 residues. These data are also associated with another study on human thymus T cells. Per that paper: Donation came from healthy Finnish infants having corrective surgery for congenital heart defects. In corrective heart surgery, resections were taken, and these provided the thymus tissue. Across thymic and blood repertoires, the usage of V and J genes appeared to be biased. Reports from related research described highly overlapping thymic repertoires among unrelated individuals.

The sequence was collected from a boy under three years old with a congenital heart defect. The V and J genes are TRBV7-2 and TRBJ2-1; D may be TRBD2 (6 bases). Sequenced input: thymocytes. The CDR3 nucleotides are TGTGCCAGCAGCTTTTTTAGATCCAGACTAGGAACCTACAATGAGCAGTTCTTC. Translated, it gives CASSFFRSRLGTYNEQFF.